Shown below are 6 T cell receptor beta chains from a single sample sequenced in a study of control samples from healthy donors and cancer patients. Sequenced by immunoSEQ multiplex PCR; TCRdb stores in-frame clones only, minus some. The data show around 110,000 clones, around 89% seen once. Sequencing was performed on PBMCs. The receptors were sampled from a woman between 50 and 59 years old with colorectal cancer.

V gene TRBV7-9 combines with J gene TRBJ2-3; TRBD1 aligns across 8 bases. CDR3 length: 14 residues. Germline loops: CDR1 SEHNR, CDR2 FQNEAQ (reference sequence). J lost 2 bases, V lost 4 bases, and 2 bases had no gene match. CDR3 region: CASSWTGPTDTQYF. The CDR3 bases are TGTGCCAGCAGCTGGACAGGGCCCACAGATACGCAGTATTTT.

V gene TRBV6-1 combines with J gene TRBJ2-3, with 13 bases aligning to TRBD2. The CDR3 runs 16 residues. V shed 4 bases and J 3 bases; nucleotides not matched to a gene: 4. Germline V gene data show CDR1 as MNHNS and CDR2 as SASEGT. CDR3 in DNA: TGTGCCAGCAGTGGGGGACTAGCGGGAAAAACAGATACGCAGTATTTT. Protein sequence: CASSGGLAGKTDTQYF.

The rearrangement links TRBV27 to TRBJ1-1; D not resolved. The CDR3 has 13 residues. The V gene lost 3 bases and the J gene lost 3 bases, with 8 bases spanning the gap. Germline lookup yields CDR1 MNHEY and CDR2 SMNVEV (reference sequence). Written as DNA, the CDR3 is TGTGCCAGCAGTTTTAAAGAGTACACTGAAGCTTTCTTT. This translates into CASSFKEYTEAFF.

This CDR3 is CASSLVQAGGDFNEQFF. Written as DNA, the CDR3 is TGCGCCAGCAGCTTGGTACAAGCGGGAGGGGATTTCAATGAGCAGTTCTTC. The chain links TRBV5-1 to TRBJ2-1, with 10 bases that match TRBD2. Looked up from germline, CDR1 is SGHRS and CDR2 is YFSETQ. Germline trimming cut 0 bases from V and 6 bases from J; bases unmatched to any gene: 9. CDR3 length: 17 residues.

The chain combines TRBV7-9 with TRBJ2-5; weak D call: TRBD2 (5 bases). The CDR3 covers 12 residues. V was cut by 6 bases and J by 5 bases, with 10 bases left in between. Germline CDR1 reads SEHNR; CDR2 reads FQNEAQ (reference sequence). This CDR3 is CASSWESETQYF. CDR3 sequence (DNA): TGTGCCAGCAGTTGGGAGTCGGAGACCCAGTACTTC.

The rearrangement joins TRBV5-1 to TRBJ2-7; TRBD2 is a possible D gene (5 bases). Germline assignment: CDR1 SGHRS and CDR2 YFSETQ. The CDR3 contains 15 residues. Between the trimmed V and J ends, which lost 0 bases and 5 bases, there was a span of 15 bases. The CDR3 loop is CASSLEPGIAHEQYF. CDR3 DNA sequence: TGCGCCAGCAGCTTGGAACCGGGAATAGCTCACGAGCAGTACTTC.